This entry lists 5 T cell receptor beta chains sequenced from one sample in a study of blood T cell repertoires in COVID-19. Here immunoSEQ multiplex PCR was the method, and the copy in TCRdb shows in-frame clones only, minus some. The profile shows more than 55,000 clones, around 79% of them singletons. Sequenced: peripheral blood. The receptors come from a man in his sixties with acute or convalescent COVID-19.

The V call is TRBV2, the J call TRBJ2-1; 8 bases line up with TRBD2. Germline assignment: CDR1 SNHLY and CDR2 FYNNEI. The ends lost 6 bases at V and 1 base at J; junction bases unmatched: 5. The CDR3 spans 15 residues. The CDR3 sequence is CASSGGGDSYNEQFF. CDR3 coding DNA: TGTGCCAGCAGCGGGGGGGGTGATTCCTACAATGAGCAGTTCTTC.

The chain uses TRBV10-3 and TRBJ2-6; TRBD1 agrees at 10 bases. The germline V gene has CDR1 ENHRY and CDR2 SYGVKD. The CDR3 consists of 17 residues. J lost 2 bases, V lost 5 bases, and 6 bases had no gene match. The CDR3 is CAISPGQGRAGANVLTF. The CDR3 region has the DNA TGTGCCATCAGTCCGGGACAGGGGAGGGCTGGGGCCAACGTCCTGACTTTC.

The chain combines TRBV29-1 with TRBJ1-2; unclear D gene. Per the germline V gene, CDR1 is SQVTM and CDR2 is ANQGSEA. Trimming pared 3 bases from V and 4 bases from J, leaving 9 bases between. The length of the CDR3 is 12 residues. The CDR3 is CSVDETSYGYTF. CDR3 DNA sequence: TGCAGCGTTGACGAGACTTCCTATGGCTACACCTTC. Full variable domain (missing parts from reference TRBV29-1 and TRBJ1-2): SAVISQKPSRDICQRGTSLTIQCQVDSQVTMMFWYRQQPGQSLTLIATANQGSEATYESGFVIDKFPISRPNLTFSTLTVSNMSPEDSSIYLCSVDETSYGYTFGSGTRLTVV.

The CDR3 loop reads CASRSGTNYGYTF. The DNA for the CDR3 is TGTGCCAGCAGATCCGGGACTAACTATGGCTACACCTTC. This chain joins TRBV28 and TRBJ1-2; D remains unclear. Per germline, CDR1 MDHEN and CDR2 SYDVKM. CDR3 length: 13 amino acids. Deletions cut 6 bases from V and 0 bases from J, with 8 bases between.

This clone was observed a handful of times. The rearrangement links TRBV18 to TRBJ2-3, with 8 bases fitting TRBD2. The germline V gene encodes CDR1 KGHSH and CDR2 LQKENI. V was clipped by 3 bases and J by 5 bases; unmatched bases: 4. CDR3 length: 14 amino acids. The CDR3 bases are TGTGCCAGCTCACCGGGACTAGTTGGAGATACGCAGTATTTT. Translation: CASSPGLVGDTQYF.